The rows below give T cell receptor beta chains drawn from one sample of a study of shared clonotypes between healthy human individuals. Some clones are missing from TCRdb's copy, which holds only in-frame ones; the method was immunoSEQ multiplex PCR. The sample lists about 960,000 clones, 76% seen once, with 1.5% in the top ten. The sequenced sample was memory CD4+ T cells sorted from blood. These receptors came from a man younger than 35 in good health. Each CDR3 is given with its conserved first and last residue. The order of the fields is V gene, clone size, D gene, J gene, CDR3 protein, CDR3 DNA. A D gene is named only where the DNA matches it firmly. Expanded clones get a size class; other rows say once, few or many, or leave the size out.

v_call: TRBV9
clone_size: NA
d_call: TRBD1
j_call: TRBJ2-5
cdr3_aa: CASSAGTGVIETQYF
cdr3_nt: TGTGCCAGCAGCGCCGGGACAGGGGTGATAGAGACCCAGTACTTC

v_call: TRBV6-5
clone_size: few
d_call: TRBD1
j_call: TRBJ1-3
cdr3_aa: CASSSRDSSGNTIYF
cdr3_nt: TGTGCCAGCAGTAGCCGGGACAGCTCTGGAAACACCATATATTTT

v_call: TRBV6-8
clone_size: NA
d_call: TRBD2
j_call: TRBJ2-5
cdr3_aa: CASLIAGDPQETQYF
cdr3_nt: TGTGCCAGCTTAATAGCGGGGGACCCACAAGAGACCCAGTACTTC

v_call: TRBV6-1
clone_size: NA
d_call: NA
j_call: TRBJ1-5
cdr3_aa: CASSDLGNQPQHF
cdr3_nt: TGTGCCAGCAGTGATTTGGGAAATCAGCCCCAGCATTTT

v_call: TRBV21-1
clone_size: NA
d_call: NA
j_call: TRBJ1-6
cdr3_aa: CASSAIEGAWSSYNSPLHF
cdr3_nt: TGTGCCAGCAGCGCAATCGAGGGGGCTTGGAGCTCCTATAATTCACCCCTCCACTTT

v_call: TRBV10-3
clone_size: NA
d_call: TRBD2
j_call: TRBJ2-1
cdr3_aa: CAISESVAGGNEQFF
cdr3_nt: TGTGCCATCAGTGAGTCTGTCGCGGGGGGCAATGAGCAGTTCTTC

v_call: TRBV30
clone_size: few
d_call: NA
j_call: TRBJ1-1
cdr3_aa: CAWSPQGPAFF
cdr3_nt: TGTGCCTGGAGTCCACAGGGCCCAGCTTTCTTT

v_call: TRBV12-5
clone_size: NA
d_call: NA
j_call: TRBJ1-5
cdr3_aa: CASGLVLDRVSNQPQHF
cdr3_nt: TGTGCTAGTGGTTTGGTACTAGATCGGGTAAGCAATCAGCCCCAGCATTTT

v_call: TRBV7-7
clone_size: few
d_call: NA
j_call: TRBJ2-7
cdr3_aa: CASSLAQGVGEQYF
cdr3_nt: TGTGCTAGCAGCTTAGCGCAGGGAGTGGGCGAGCAGTACTTC

v_call: TRBV28
clone_size: many
d_call: NA
j_call: TRBJ2-1
cdr3_aa: CASSRRRGDVNEQFF
cdr3_nt: TGTGCCAGCAGCCGGCGGAGAGGGGATGTTAATGAGCAGTTCTTC

v_call: TRBV6-1
clone_size: NA
d_call: TRBD2
j_call: TRBJ2-3
cdr3_aa: CASDGGGATDTQYF
cdr3_nt: TGTGCCAGCGATGGCGGGGGGGCCACAGATACGCAGTATTTT

v_call: TRBV7-2
clone_size: NA
d_call: NA
j_call: TRBJ1-2
cdr3_aa: CASSSPTMAGYGYTF
cdr3_nt: TGTGCCAGCAGCTCACCGACAATGGCGGGCTATGGCTACACCTTC

v_call: TRBV7-2
clone_size: NA
d_call: TRBD1
j_call: TRBJ2-7
cdr3_aa: CASSQDRGLYEQYF
cdr3_nt: TGTGCCAGCAGCCAAGACAGGGGGCTATACGAGCAGTACTTC

v_call: TRBV19
clone_size: NA
d_call: TRBD2
j_call: TRBJ2-1
cdr3_aa: CASSLGTSGGQFF
cdr3_nt: TGTGCCAGTAGTCTAGGGACTAGCGGGGGGCAGTTCTTC

v_call: TRBV6-5
clone_size: NA
d_call: NA
j_call: TRBJ1-2
cdr3_aa: CASIGPYYGYTF
cdr3_nt: TGTGCCAGCATCGGACCCTACTATGGCTACACCTTC

v_call: TRBV6-1
clone_size: NA
d_call: NA
j_call: TRBJ1-5
cdr3_aa: CASSEAGPGPWPQHF
cdr3_nt: TGTGCCAGCAGTGAAGCCGGGCCAGGTCCGTGGCCCCAGCATTTT

v_call: TRBV6-5
clone_size: NA
d_call: NA
j_call: TRBJ1-5
cdr3_aa: CASSSQGKGSNQPQHF
cdr3_nt: TGTGCCAGCAGTTCCCAGGGGAAGGGCAGCAATCAGCCCCAGCATTTT

v_call: TRBV5-1
clone_size: NA
d_call: NA
j_call: TRBJ2-5
cdr3_aa: CASSLETPETQYF
cdr3_nt: TGCGCCAGCAGCTTGGAAACTCCGGAGACCCAGTACTTC

v_call: TRBV15
clone_size: NA
d_call: TRBD1
j_call: TRBJ1-2
cdr3_aa: CATSAGQAYGYTF
cdr3_nt: TGTGCCACCAGCGCGGGACAGGCCTATGGCTACACCTTC

v_call: TRBV29-1
clone_size: NA
d_call: NA
j_call: TRBJ2-3
cdr3_aa: CSVEEDTQYF
cdr3_nt: TGCAGCGTTGAAGAAGATACGCAGTATTTT

v_call: TRBV5-5
clone_size: NA
d_call: NA
j_call: TRBJ1-1
cdr3_aa: CASSLGGGEVGHTEAFF
cdr3_nt: TGTGCCAGCAGCTTGGGAGGCGGTGAGGTCGGTCACACTGAAGCTTTCTTT

v_call: TRBV30
clone_size: NA
d_call: NA
j_call: TRBJ2-1
cdr3_aa: CAWTADHNEQFF
cdr3_nt: TGTGCCTGGACGGCAGATCACAATGAGCAGTTCTTC

v_call: TRBV5-4
clone_size: NA
d_call: NA
j_call: TRBJ2-1
cdr3_aa: CASSLLVGEQFF
cdr3_nt: TGTGCCAGCAGCTTACTAGTAGGTGAGCAGTTCTTC

v_call: TRBV15
clone_size: NA
d_call: TRBD2
j_call: TRBJ2-1
cdr3_aa: CATSRDIAGVIEQFF
cdr3_nt: TGTGCCACCAGCAGAGATATAGCGGGAGTGATTGAGCAGTTCTTC

v_call: TRBV5-1
clone_size: NA
d_call: NA
j_call: TRBJ2-7
cdr3_aa: CASSREGGYEQYF
cdr3_nt: TGCGCCAGCTCGCGAGAGGGTGGCTACGAGCAGTACTTC